One sample yielded the 15 T cell receptor beta chains listed below, sequenced in a study of cytomegalovirus exposure and HLA in healthy donors (dated by TCRdb to about 2017). Preparation of the library involved the immunoSEQ multiplex PCR assay. For the multiplex PCR, a mixture combining 60 forward primers for TCR Vbeta segments and 13 reverse primers for TCR Jbeta segments was used. TCRdb took over this immuneACCESS table, retaining in-frame rearrangements with V and J assigned. Such tables are incomplete; in checked studies, under half of the missing clones stem from an unresolved V gene, and the remainder is unexplained. The sample table records about 140,000 clones; over 60% of these occur just once. Approximately 1.8% of the sample is taken by the ten largest. Input material: PBMCs. These TCRs come from a female donor in good health and CMV-seropositive.

This rearrangement joins TRBV7-2 to TRBJ1-6; D ambiguous. CDR3 length: 14 residues. With 5 bases removed from V and 4 bases from J, the gap between germline ends came to 9 bases. Germline V CDR1 and CDR2: SGHTA, FQGNSA. The CDR3 DNA reads TGTGCCAGCAGCGACCCGGGTTATAATTCACCCCTCCACTTT. It encodes CASSDPGYNSPLHF.

The gene calls are TRBV29-1 and TRBJ1-1; no definite D call. The V end was cut by 2 bases, the J end by 11 bases, with 9 bases between. Germline V gene lookup returns CDR1 SQVTM and CDR2 ANQGSEA. CDR3 length: 10 amino acids. The CDR3 is CSVESGYAFF. CDR3 bases: TGCAGCGTTGAATCCGGGTACGCTTTCTTT. Combining the CDR3 with reference TRBV29-1 and TRBJ1-1 gives the whole variable domain SAVISQKPSRDICQRGTSLTIQCQVDSQVTMMFWYRQQPGQSLTLIATANQGSEATYESGFVIDKFPISRPNLTFSTLTVSNMSPEDSSIYLCSVESGYAFFGQGTRLTVV.

The rearrangement uses TRBV6-1 and TRBJ1-5, with 7 bases identical to TRBD1. Germline CDR1 and CDR2: MNHNS and SASEGT. J gave up 6 bases and V 3 bases, and 11 bases lay outside the gene matches. CDR3 length: 16 amino acids. CDR3 nucleotides: TGTGCCAGCAGTGAGATTAACAGGGGATTCGGTCAGCCCCAGCATTTT. This gives the protein CASSEINRGFGQPQHF.

This clone has just one count. The chain carries TRBV2 and TRBJ1-2; 7 bases are shared with TRBD1. The germline V gene encodes CDR1 SNHLY and CDR2 FYNNEI. This CDR3 is built from 13 residues. V lost 8 bases to trimming and J lost 4 bases; unmatched junction nucleotides: 7. The CDR3 here is CASGRTGTYGYTF. DNA of the CDR3: TGTGCCAGCGGCAGGACAGGAACCTATGGCTACACCTTC.

The chain carries TRBV20-1 and TRBJ1-2; D is perhaps TRBD1 (5 bases). This CDR3 spans 11 amino acids. Per germline, CDR1 DFQATT and CDR2 SNEGSKA (reference sequence). The CDR3 loop is CRGGVDYGYTF. The CDR3 DNA follows: TGCAGGGGGGGGGTAGACTATGGCTACACCTTC.

J is TRBJ1-5 and V is TRBV19; the match to TRBD1 covers 7 bases. Trimming at V came to 5 bases and at J to 10 bases, leaving 29 bases not matched to a gene. This CDR3 contains 20 residues. Per germline, CDR1 LNHDA and CDR2 SQIVND (reference sequence). The CDR3 protein is CASSVGITKTPGQSSSPQHF. CDR3 DNA sequence: TGTGCCAGTAGTGTCGGCATCACAAAAACACCGGGACAGTCCAGTAGTCCCCAGCATTTT. Full variable domain (rest looked up from reference TRBV19 and TRBJ1-5): DGGITQSPKYLFRKEGQNVTLSCEQNLNHDAMYWYRQDPGQGLRLIYYSQIVNDFQKGDIAEGYSVSREKKESFPLTVTSAQKNPTAFYLCASSVGITKTPGQSSSPQHFGDGTRLSIL.

This clone was seen once. The CDR3 bases are TGTGCCAGCAGCCGAGACAGGGGTCAGCCCCAGCATTTT. As protein: CASSRDRGQPQHF. This chain joins TRBV13 and TRBJ1-5, with 8 positions matching TRBD1. Trimming took 5 bases from V and 6 from J; bases not matched to a gene: 3. Germline lookup yields CDR1 PRHDT and CDR2 FYEKMQ (reference sequence). The CDR3 spans 13 residues.

The rearrangement joins TRBV6-5 to TRBJ1-2, with 8 bases lining up with TRBD1. This CDR3 comprises 15 residues. V was clipped by 7 bases and J by 7 bases; unmatched bases: 14. Germline V gene data show CDR1 as MNHEY and CDR2 as SVGAGI. CDR3 protein: CASTTLTGDRRGYTF. The CDR3 DNA reads as TGTGCCAGCACTACACTGACAGGGGATCGTCGTGGCTACACCTTC.

The J gene is TRBJ2-5, the V gene TRBV30; 9 bases match TRBD2. The CDR3 contains 14 residues. V shed 3 bases and J 1 base; nucleotides not matched to a gene: 3. CDR1 GTSNPN and CDR2 SVGIG come from the germline V gene (reference sequence). The CDR3 here is CAWRTAGGQETQYF. The CDR3 nucleotides are TGTGCCTGGAGGACAGCGGGGGGCCAAGAGACCCAGTACTTC.

CDR3 nucleotide sequence: TGTGCCAGCAGCTTGGCAGGACAGGGCTATTCACCCCTCCACTTT. It is translated as CASSLAGQGYSPLHF. The chain links TRBV5-4 to TRBJ1-6; 8 positions agree with TRBD1. Germline CDR1 is SGHNT and CDR2 is YYREEE (reference sequence). The CDR3 is 15 residues long. Trimming removed 0 bases from V and 8 bases from J; junction bases left unmatched: 4.

The rearrangement links TRBV10-3 to TRBJ2-5, with 15 bases identical to TRBD2. The V segment lost 10 bases and the J segment 7 bases; nucleotides outside the gene matches: 10. CDR1 ENHRY and CDR2 SYGVKD come from the germline V gene. CDR3 length equals 15 residues. DNA for the CDR3: TGTGCCACAGGACTAGCGGGAGGGCCGGTGGCGACCCAGTACTTC. This translates into CATGLAGGPVATQYF.

The chain combines TRBV14 with TRBJ1-5, with D perhaps TRBD1 (6 bases). The CDR3 length is 19 residues. The V gene lost 1 base and the J gene lost 2 bases, with 21 bases spanning the gap. Germline CDR1 SGHDN, CDR2 FVKESK. The CDR3 spells CASSQAYAQGGGGNQPQHF. Written as DNA, the CDR3 is TGTGCCAGCAGCCAAGCCTACGCTCAAGGGGGGGGCGGCAATCAGCCCCAGCATTTT.

V is TRBV6-5 and J is TRBJ1-4; D is perhaps TRBD1 (5 bases). V shed 5 bases and J shed 4 bases, with 11 bases lying between them. The CDR3 extends over 14 amino acids. Per germline, CDR1 MNHEY and CDR2 SVGAGI. The CDR3 bases are TGTGCCAGCAGTCTTACAGGAAGTAATGAAAAACTGTTTTTT. Residues: CASSLTGSNEKLFF.

This clone occurred a few times. The rearrangement joins TRBV5-1 to TRBJ1-5, with D possibly TRBD1 on 6 matching bases. The length of the CDR3 is 13 residues. Germline V CDR1 and CDR2: SGHRS, YFSETQ. The V and J ends lost 2 bases and 6 bases respectively, with 9 bases between them. The CDR3 is CASSLAQGQPQHF. CDR3 coding DNA: TGCGCCAGCAGCTTAGCACAGGGTCAGCCCCAGCATTTT.

This clone was counted between two and nine times. V usage is TRBV5-1 and J usage is TRBJ2-2; unclear D gene. The CDR3 extends over 15 amino acids. CDR1 and CDR2 (germline): SGHRS, YFSETQ. V dropped 3 bases and J dropped 3 bases, with 12 bases sitting between them. The CDR3 loop reads CASSSSLGYTGELFF. CDR3 nucleotides: TGCGCCAGCAGCTCCTCTCTAGGATACACCGGGGAGCTGTTTTTT.